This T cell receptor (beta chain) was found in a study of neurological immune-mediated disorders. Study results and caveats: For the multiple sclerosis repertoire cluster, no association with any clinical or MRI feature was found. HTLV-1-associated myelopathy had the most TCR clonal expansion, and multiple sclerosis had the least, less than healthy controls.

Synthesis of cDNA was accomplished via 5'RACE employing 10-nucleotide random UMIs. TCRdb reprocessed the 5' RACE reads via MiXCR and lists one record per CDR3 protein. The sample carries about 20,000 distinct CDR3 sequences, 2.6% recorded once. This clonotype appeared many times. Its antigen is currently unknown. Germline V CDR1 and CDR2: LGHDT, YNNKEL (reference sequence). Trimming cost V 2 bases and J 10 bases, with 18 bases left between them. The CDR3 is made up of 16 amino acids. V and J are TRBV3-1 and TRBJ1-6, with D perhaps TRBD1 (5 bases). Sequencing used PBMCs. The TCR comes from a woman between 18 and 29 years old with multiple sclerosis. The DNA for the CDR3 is TGTGCCAGCAGCCAACGTTTCGGGGGGGTTGGATCACCCCTCCACTTT. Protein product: CASSQRFGGVGSPLHF. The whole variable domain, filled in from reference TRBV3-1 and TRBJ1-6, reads DTAVSQTPKYLVTQMGNDKSIKCEQNLGHDTMYWYKQDSKKFLKIMFSYNNKELIINETVPNRFSPKSPDKAHLNLHINSLELGDSAVYFCASSQRFGGVGSPLHFGNGTRLTVT.